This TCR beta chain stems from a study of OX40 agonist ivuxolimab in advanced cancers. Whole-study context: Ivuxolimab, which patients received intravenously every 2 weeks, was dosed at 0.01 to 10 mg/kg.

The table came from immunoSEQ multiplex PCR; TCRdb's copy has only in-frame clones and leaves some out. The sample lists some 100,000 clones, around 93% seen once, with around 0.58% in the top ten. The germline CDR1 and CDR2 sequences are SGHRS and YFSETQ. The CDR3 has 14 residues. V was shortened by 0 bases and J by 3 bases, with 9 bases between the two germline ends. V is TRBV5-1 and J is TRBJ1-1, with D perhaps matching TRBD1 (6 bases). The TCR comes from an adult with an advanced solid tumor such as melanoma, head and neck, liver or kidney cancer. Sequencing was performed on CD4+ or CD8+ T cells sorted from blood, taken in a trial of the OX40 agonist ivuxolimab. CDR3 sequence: CASSLGQGYTEAFF. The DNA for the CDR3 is TGCGCCAGCAGCTTGGGTCAGGGGTACACTGAAGCTTTCTTT.